This T cell receptor (beta chain) was recorded in a study of shared clonotypes between healthy human individuals. At the level of the study: Donor composition was two women and a few men, aged 18 to 49.

This CDR3 comprises 14 residues. V was pared by 3 bases and J by 5 bases, with 11 bases between. Germline V gene data show CDR1 as LGHNA and CDR2 as YSLEER. The assay was immunoSEQ multiplex PCR, and TCRdb's table has in-frame clones only and misses some. The sample shows about 2.2 million clones, just over 90% of them seen only once. Selected positively for CCR7 and CD45RO-negative, naive CD8 cells excluded terminally differentiated effector memory CD45RA+ cells. This TCR came from a man younger than 35 in good health. Some clones in this sample may be carry-over from other donors' samples. Sequencing was carried out using naive CD8+ T cells from PBMCs. The chain carries TRBV4-3 and TRBJ2-4; D assignment may be TRBD1 or TRBD2 (7 bases each). The CDR3, as DNA: TGCGCCAGCAGCCAGGGAGGGACAGAAAACATTCAGTACTTC. Its translation is CASSQGGTENIQYF.